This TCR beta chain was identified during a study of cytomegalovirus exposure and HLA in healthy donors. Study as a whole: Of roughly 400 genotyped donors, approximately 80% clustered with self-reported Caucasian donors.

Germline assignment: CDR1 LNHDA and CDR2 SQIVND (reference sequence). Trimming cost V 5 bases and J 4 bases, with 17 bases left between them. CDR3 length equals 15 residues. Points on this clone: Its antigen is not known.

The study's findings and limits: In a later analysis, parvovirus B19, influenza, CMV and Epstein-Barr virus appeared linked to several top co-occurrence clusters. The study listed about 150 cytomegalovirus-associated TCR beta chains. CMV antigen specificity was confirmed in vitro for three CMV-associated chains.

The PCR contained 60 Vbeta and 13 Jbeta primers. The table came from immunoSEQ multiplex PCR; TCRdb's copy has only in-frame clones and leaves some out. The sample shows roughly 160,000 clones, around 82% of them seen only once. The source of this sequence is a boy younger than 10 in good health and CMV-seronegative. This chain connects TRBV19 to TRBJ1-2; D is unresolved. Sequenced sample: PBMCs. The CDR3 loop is CASSLDWRVRYGYTF. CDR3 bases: TGTGCCAGTAGTTTGGATTGGAGGGTACGCTATGGCTACACCTTC. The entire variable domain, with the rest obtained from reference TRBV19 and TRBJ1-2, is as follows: DGGITQSPKYLFRKEGQNVTLSCEQNLNHDAMYWYRQDPGQGLRLIYYSQIVNDFQKGDIAEGYSVSREKKESFPLTVTSAQKNPTAFYLCASSLDWRVRYGYTFGSGTRLTVV.